Listed below are T cell receptor beta chains from one sample, sequenced in a study of T cells in Graves' hyperthyroidism and ophthalmopathy. TCRdb re-called the multiplex PCR reads with MiXCR, one entry per CDR3 protein. This table holds about half a million distinct CDR3 sequences, around 21% found once. The sample consisted of blood. All receptors derive from a young man with Graves' hyperthyroidism. Both conserved end residues are part of each CDR3. A D gene is named only where the DNA matches it firmly. Clone size is stated in some rows and not others, as once, few, many or a class when expanded.

DNA	CDR3	J	size	D	V
TGTGCCAGCAGCCAAGATCTAGAGGTTGGTGAAGCTTTCTTT	CASSQDLEVGEAFF	TRBJ1-1	.	.	TRBV4-2
TGTGCCAGCTCACCAGAACAGGGCGCAAACCTAATCTATGGCTACACCTTC	CASSPEQGANLIYGYTF	TRBJ1-2	few	.	TRBV18
TGTGCCAGCAGTTACGAGAGGGGGGACGAGCAGTACTTC	CASSYERGDEQYF	TRBJ2-7	many	.	TRBV6-5
TGTGCCAGTAGTTGGGGGACACCTAACTACGAGCAGTACTTC	CASSWGTPNYEQYF	TRBJ2-7	.	.	TRBV19
TGTGCCAGCAGCTACGGGAGTAGACCCCTCCACTTT	CASSYGSRPLHF	TRBJ1-6	.	.	TRBV7-9
TGTGCCAGCTCACCGCCACAGGGCCTGAACACCGGGGAGCTGTTTTTT	CASSPPQGLNTGELFF	TRBJ2-2	few	.	TRBV18
TGTGCCAGCAGGGCCGGGCCTCGCTCCTACGAGCAGTACTTC	CASRAGPRSYEQYF	TRBJ2-7	many	.	TRBV2
TGTGCCAGCAGTCAGGCTGCCCCCGGGACGGTGAACACCGGGGAGCTGTTTTTT	CASSQAAPGTVNTGELFF	TRBJ2-2	.	.	TRBV2
TGTGCCTGGTTTGGCTCGGGGGAGGGGGAGACCCAGTACTTC	CAWFGSGEGETQYF	TRBJ2-5	many	TRBD2	TRBV30
TGTGCCAGCAGTCCGTACGATAGGACTGAAGCTTTCTTT	CASSPYDRTEAFF	TRBJ1-1	many	.	TRBV12-3/TRBV12-4
TGTGCCAGCAGTTCCTTACCGGGACAGGGAAGCTACGAGCAGTACTTC	CASSSLPGQGSYEQYF	TRBJ2-7	few	TRBD1	TRBV28
TGTGCCAGCAGTTTAGACGCCACCCGGGAGACCCAGTACTTC	CASSLDATRETQYF	TRBJ2-5	many	.	TRBV12-3/TRBV12-4
TGTGCCTGGAGTGTAGGGGGGGGGCCAGAGACCCAGTACTTC	CAWSVGGGPETQYF	TRBJ2-5	.	.	TRBV30
TGTGCCAGCAATGGACAGGGGAGGAACACTGAAGCTTTCTTT	CASNGQGRNTEAFF	TRBJ1-1	few	TRBD1	TRBV28
TGTGCCAGCAGCTTAGCGCACGGGGGTCTGAAGACCCAGTACTTC	CASSLAHGGLKTQYF	TRBJ2-5	.	.	TRBV7-9
TGTGCCAGCATTTTCGGGGATTGTCAGTACTTC	CASIFGDCQYF	TRBJ2-7	.	.	TRBV12-3/TRBV12-4
TGTGCCAGTAGTGGGGGACCGATTACCAATCAGCCCCAGCATTTT	CASSGGPITNQPQHF	TRBJ1-5	many	.	TRBV19